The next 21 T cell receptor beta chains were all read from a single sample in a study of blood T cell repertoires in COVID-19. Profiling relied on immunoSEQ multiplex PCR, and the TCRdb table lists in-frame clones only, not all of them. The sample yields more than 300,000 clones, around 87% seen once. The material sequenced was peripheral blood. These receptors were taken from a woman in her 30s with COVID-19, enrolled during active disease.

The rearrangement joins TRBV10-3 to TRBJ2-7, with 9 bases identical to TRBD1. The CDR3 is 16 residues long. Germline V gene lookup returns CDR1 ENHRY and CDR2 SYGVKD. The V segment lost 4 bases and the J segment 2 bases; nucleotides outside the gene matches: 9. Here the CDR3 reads CAISVLGTGSTYEQYF. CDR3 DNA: TGTGCCATCAGTGTATTGGGGACAGGGAGCACCTACGAGCAGTACTTC.

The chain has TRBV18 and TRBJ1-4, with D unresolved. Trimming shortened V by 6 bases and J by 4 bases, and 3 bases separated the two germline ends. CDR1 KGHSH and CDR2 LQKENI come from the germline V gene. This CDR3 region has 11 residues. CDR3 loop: CASSLNEKLFF. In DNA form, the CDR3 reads TGTGCCAGCTCTCTTAATGAAAAACTGTTTTTT.

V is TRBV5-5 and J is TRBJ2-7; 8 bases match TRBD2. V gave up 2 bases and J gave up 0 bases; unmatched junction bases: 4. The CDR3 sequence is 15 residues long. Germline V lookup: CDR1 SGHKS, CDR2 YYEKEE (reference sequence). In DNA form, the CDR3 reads TGTGCCAGCAGCTTCTTTAGCGGGAACTCCTACGAGCAGTACTTC. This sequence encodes CASSFFSGNSYEQYF.

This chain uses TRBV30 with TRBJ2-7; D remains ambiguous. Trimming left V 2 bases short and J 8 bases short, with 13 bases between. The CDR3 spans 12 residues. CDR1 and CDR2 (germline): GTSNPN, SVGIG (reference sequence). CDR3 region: CAWSPVSLQQYF. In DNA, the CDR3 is TGTGCCTGGAGTCCGGTCTCCCTCCAGCAGTACTTC.

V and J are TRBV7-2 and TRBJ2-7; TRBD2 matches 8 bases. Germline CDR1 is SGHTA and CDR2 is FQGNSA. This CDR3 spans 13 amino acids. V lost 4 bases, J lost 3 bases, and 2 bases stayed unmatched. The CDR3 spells CASSWLAGYEQYF. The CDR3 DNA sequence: TGTGCCAGCAGCTGGCTAGCGGGCTACGAGCAGTACTTC.

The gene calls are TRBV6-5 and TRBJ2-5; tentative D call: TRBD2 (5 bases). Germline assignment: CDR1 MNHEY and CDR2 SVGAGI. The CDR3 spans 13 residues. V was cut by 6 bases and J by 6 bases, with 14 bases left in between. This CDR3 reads CASSRGGEKTQYF. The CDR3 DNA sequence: TGTGCCAGCAGCCGCGGAGGTGAAAAGACCCAGTACTTC.

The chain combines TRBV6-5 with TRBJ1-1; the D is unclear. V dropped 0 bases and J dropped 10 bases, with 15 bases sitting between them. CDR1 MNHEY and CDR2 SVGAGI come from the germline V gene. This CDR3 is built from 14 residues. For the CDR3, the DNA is TGTGCCAGCAGTTACTCTAGGGAGAGTCAGCGAGCTTTCTTT. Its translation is CASSYSRESQRAFF.

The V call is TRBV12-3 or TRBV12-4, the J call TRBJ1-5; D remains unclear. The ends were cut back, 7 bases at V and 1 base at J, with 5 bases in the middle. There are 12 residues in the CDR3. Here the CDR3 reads CASTGSNQPQHF. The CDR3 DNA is TGTGCCAGCACCGGGAGCAATCAGCCCCAGCATTTT.

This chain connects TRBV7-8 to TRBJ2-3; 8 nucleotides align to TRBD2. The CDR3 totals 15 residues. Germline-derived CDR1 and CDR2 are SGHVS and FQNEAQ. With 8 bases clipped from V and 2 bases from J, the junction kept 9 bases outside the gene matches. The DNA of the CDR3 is TGTGCCAGCGGCGGGGAGCGGGGGTTCACAGATACGCAGTATTTT. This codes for CASGGERGFTDTQYF. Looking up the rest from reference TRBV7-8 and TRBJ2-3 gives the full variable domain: GAGVSQSPRYKVAKRGQDVALRCDPISGHVSLFWYQQALGQGPEFLTYFQNEAQLDKSGLPSDRFFAERPEGSVSTLKIQRTQQEDSAVYLCASGGERGFTDTQYFGPGTRLTVL.

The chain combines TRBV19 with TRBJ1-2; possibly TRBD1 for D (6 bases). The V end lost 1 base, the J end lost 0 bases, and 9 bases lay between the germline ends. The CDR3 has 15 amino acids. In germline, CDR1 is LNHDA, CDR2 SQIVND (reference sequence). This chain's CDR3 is CASSIGQVANYGYTF. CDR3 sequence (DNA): TGTGCCAGTAGTATAGGACAGGTAGCTAACTATGGCTACACCTTC. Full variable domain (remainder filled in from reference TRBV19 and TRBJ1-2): DGGITQSPKYLFRKEGQNVTLSCEQNLNHDAMYWYRQDPGQGLRLIYYSQIVNDFQKGDIAEGYSVSREKKESFPLTVTSAQKNPTAFYLCASSIGQVANYGYTFGSGTRLTVV.

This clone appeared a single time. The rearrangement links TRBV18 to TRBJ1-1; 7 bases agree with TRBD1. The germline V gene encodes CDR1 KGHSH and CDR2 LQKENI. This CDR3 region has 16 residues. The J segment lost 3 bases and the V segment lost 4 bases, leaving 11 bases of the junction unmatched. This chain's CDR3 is CASSLLQGVGDTEAFF. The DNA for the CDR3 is TGTGCCAGCTCACTCCTTCAGGGGGTCGGGGACACTGAAGCTTTCTTT.

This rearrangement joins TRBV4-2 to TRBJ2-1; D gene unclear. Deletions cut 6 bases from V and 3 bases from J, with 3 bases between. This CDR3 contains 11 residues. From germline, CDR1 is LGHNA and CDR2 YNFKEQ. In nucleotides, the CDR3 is TGTGCCAGCAGGCTCTACAATGAGCAGTTCTTC. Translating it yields CASRLYNEQFF.

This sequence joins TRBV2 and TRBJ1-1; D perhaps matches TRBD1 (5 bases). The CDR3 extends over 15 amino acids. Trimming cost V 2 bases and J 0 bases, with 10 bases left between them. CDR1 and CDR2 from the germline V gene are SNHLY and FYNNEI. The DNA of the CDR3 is TGTGCCAGCAGTGAATGGCGGGGGTTGAACACTGAAGCTTTCTTT. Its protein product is CASSEWRGLNTEAFF.

CDR3 sequence (DNA): TGTGCCAGCAGCTCGGGGATGAATGAGCAGTTCTTC. Translation: CASSSGMNEQFF. This sequence joins TRBV7-9 and TRBJ2-1; weak D call: TRBD2 (5 bases). The CDR3 contains 12 residues. The V gene lost 4 bases and the J gene lost 7 bases, with 8 bases spanning the gap. Germline values: CDR1 SEHNR, CDR2 FQNEAQ (reference sequence). The full variable domain, its missing parts supplied by reference TRBV7-9 and TRBJ2-1, is DTGVSQNPRHKITKRGQNVTFRCDPISEHNRLYWYRQTLGQGPEFLTYFQNEAQLEKSRLLSDRFSAERPKGSFSTLEIQRTEQGDSAMYLCASSSGMNEQFFGPGTRLTVL.

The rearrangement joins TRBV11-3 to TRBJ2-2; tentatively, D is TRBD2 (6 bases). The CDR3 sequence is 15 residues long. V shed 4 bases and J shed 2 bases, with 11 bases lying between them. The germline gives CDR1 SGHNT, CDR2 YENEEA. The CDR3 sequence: CASSSRGFNTGELFF. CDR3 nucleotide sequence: TGTGCCAGCAGCTCGCGGGGTTTTAACACCGGGGAGCTGTTTTTT.

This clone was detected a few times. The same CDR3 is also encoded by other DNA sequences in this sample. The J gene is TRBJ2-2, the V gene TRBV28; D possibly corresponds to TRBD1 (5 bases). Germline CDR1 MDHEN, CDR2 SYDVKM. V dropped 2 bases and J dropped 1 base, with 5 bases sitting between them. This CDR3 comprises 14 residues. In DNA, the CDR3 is TGTGCCAGCAGTTTAGGACAGAACACCGGGGAGCTGTTTTTT. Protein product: CASSLGQNTGELFF.

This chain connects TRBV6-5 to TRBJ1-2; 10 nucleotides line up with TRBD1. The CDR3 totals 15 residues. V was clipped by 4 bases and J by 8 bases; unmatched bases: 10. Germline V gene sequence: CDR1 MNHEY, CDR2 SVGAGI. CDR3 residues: CASSSPGQGIWGYTF. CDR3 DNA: TGTGCCAGCAGTTCTCCGGGACAGGGGATCTGGGGCTACACCTTC.

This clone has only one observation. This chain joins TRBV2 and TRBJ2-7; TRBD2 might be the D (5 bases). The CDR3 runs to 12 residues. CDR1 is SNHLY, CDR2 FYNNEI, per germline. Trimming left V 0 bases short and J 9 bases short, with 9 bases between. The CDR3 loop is CASSEASDWQYF. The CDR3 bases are TGTGCCAGCAGTGAAGCCTCGGACTGGCAGTACTTC.

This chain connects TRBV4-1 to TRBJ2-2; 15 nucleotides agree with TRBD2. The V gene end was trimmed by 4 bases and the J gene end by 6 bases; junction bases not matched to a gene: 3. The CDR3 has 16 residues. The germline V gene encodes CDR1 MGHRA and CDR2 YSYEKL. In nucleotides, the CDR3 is TGCGCCAGCAGCCGGGGACTAGCGGGAGGACCCGGGGAGCTGTTTTTT. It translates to CASSRGLAGGPGELFF.

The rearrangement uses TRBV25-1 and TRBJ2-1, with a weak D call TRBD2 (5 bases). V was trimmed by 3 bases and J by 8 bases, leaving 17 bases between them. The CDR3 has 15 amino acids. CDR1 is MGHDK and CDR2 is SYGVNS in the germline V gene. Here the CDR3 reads CASSDPTVLADEQFF. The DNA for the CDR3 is TGTGCCAGCAGTGACCCCACGGTCCTAGCCGATGAGCAGTTCTTC.

CDR3: CASSSEGQSSGNTIYF. In DNA form, the CDR3 reads TGTGCCAGCAGCTCCGAAGGACAGAGCTCTGGAAACACCATATATTTT. The chain has TRBV7-3 and TRBJ1-3, with D perhaps matching TRBD1 (6 bases). There are 16 residues in the CDR3. Trimming removed 4 bases at V and 0 bases at J, with 13 bases between. Germline values: CDR1 SGHTA, CDR2 FQGTGA.